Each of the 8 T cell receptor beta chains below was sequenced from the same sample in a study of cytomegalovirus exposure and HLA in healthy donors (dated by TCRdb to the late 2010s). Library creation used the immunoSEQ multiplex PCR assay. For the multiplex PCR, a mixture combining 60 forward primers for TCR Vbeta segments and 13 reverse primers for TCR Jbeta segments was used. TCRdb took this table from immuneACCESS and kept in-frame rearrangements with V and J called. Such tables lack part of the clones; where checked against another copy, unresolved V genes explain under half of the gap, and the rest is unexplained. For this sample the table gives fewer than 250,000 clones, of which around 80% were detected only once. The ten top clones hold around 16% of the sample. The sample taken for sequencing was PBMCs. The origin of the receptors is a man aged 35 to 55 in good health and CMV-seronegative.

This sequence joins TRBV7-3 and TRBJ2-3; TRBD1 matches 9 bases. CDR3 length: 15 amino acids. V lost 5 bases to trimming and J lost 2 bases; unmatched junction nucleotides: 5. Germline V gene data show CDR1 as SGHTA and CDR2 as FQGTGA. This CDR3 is CASSVGQGLTDTQYF. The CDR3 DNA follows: TGTGCCAGCAGCGTGGGACAGGGACTCACAGATACGCAGTATTTT.

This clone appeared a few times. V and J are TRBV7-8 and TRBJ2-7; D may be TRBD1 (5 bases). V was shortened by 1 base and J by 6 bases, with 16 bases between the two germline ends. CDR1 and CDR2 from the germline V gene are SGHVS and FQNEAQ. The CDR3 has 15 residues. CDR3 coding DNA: TGTGCCAGCAGCTTAGGACAGTCGTTTGGGGCCGAGCAGTACTTC. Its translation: CASSLGQSFGAEQYF.

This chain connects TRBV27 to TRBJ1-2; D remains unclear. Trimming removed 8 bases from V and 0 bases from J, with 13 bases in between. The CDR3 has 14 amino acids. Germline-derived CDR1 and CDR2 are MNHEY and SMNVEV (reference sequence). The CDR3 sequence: CASSEEPTNYGYTF. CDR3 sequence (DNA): TGTGCCAGCTCAGAAGAACCGACTAACTATGGCTACACCTTC.

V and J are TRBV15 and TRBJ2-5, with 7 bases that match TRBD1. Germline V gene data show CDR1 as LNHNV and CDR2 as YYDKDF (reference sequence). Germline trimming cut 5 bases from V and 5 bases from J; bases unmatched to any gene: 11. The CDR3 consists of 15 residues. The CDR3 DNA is TGTGCCACCAGCGGGGACAGTTATCCTTGGGAGACCCAGTACTTC. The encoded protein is CATSGDSYPWETQYF.

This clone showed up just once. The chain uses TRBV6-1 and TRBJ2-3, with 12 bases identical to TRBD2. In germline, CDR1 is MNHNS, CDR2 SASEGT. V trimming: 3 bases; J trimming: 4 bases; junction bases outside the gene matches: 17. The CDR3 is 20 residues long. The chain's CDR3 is CASSDRQGVTSGGVADTQYF. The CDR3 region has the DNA TGTGCCAGCAGTGATCGACAGGGAGTGACTAGCGGGGGTGTGGCAGATACGCAGTATTTT.

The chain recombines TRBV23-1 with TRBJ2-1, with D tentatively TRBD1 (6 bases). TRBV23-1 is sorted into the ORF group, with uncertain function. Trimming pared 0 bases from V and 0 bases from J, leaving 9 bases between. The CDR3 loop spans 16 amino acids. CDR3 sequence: CASSQSTGSSYNEQFF. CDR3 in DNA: TGCGCCAGCAGTCAATCGACAGGATCCTCCTACAATGAGCAGTTCTTC.

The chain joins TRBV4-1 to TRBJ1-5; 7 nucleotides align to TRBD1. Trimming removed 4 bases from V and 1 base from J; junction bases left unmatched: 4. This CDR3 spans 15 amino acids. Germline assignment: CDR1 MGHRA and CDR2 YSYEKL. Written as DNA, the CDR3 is TGCGCCAGCAGCCTTATACAGGGGAGCAATCAGCCCCAGCATTTT. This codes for CASSLIQGSNQPQHF.

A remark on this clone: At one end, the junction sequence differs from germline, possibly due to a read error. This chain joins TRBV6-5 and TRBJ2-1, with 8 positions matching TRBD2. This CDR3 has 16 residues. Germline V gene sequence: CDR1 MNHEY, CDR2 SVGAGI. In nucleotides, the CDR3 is TGTGCCAGCAGTTACAAGGCTAGCGGGTTTTACAATAAGCAGTTCTTC. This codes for CASSYKASGFYNKQFF.